The T cell receptor beta chain under discussion was sequenced for a study of PD-1 blockade in classical Hodgkin lymphoma. In the study overall: Every 2 weeks, patients got 3 mg/kg intravenous nivolumab. Study results and caveats: When nivolumab was started under 1 year after ASCT, patients were excluded. In newly diagnosed patients, baseline TCR diversity was reportedly below that of healthy donors. It was among complete responders that baseline diversity resembled that of newly diagnosed patients.

Concerning this clone itself: Its matching antigen is unknown.

The method was immunoSEQ multiplex PCR; TCRdb's version includes in-frame clones alone and lacks a portion of them. The sample includes roughly 10,000 clones, roughly 80% seen only once; the top ten take roughly 35%. The CDR3 consists of 18 residues. J was trimmed by 0 bases and V by 5 bases; bases with no gene match: 7. Per the germline V gene, CDR1 is SGHNT and CDR2 is YENEEA. Every one of the patients relapsed after autologous stem cell transplantation (brentuximab vedotin exposure was variable). The rearrangement uses TRBV11-3 and TRBJ2-3; TRBD2 matches 14 bases. This specimen consisted of peripheral blood mononuclear cells (PBMCs), obtained before the second cycle of nivolumab. This receptor was identified in a human donor with classical Hodgkin lymphoma. The DNA of the CDR3 is TGTGCCAGCAGCGCCGGGACTAGCGGGAGCGAAAGCACAGATACGCAGTATTTT. Amino acids: CASSAGTSGSESTDTQYF.